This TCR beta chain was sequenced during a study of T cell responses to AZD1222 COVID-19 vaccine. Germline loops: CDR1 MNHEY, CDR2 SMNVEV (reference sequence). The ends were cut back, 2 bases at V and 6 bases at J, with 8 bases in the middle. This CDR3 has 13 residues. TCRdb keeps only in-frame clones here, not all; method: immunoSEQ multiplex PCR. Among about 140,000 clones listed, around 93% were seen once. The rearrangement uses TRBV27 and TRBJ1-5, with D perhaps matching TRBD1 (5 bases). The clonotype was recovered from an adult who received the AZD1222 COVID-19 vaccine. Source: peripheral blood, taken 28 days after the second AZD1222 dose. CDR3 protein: CASSLRGSQPQHF. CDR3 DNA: TGTGCCAGCAGTTTACGGGGGAGTCAGCCCCAGCATTTT.